Given below is one TCR beta chain in context. What it binds is unknown. The sample comes from a study of cytomegalovirus exposure and HLA in healthy donors. The V segment lost 4 bases and the J segment 8 bases; nucleotides outside the gene matches: 3. The CDR3 totals 12 residues. CDR1 is SGHKS, CDR2 YYEKEE, per germline (reference sequence). PCR was performed using 60 Vbeta and 13 Jbeta primers. Sequencing used immunoSEQ multiplex PCR; TCRdb keeps in-frame clones, though not all of them. Of roughly 120,000 clones listed, roughly 8.6% are singletons. Regarding the study as a whole: With further analysis later on, most CMV-associated TCR beta chains appeared HLA-restricted.

The sequence was collected from a woman aged 35 to 49 in good health and CMV-seropositive. The chain has TRBV5-5 and TRBJ1-2; TRBD1 agrees at 9 bases. The sample comprised PBMCs. CDR3 sequence reads: CASSRDRVGYTF. For the CDR3, the DNA is TGTGCCAGCAGCAGGGACAGGGTCGGCTACACCTTC.